This TCR beta chain was identified in a study of blood T cell repertoires in COVID-19. Study as a whole: Acute-phase and convalescent COVID-19 samples originated in the United States, Italy and Spain. In each case, the material was cDNA or gDNA derived from T cells, B-cell-depleted T cells, or PBMCs.

Sequenced by immunoSEQ multiplex PCR; TCRdb stores in-frame clones only, minus some. The sample lists about 250,000 clones, about 91% seen once, with roughly 6.3% in the top ten. Trimming cost V 5 bases and J 0 bases; bases outside gene matches: 5. The CDR3 has 15 amino acids. Per the germline V gene, CDR1 is SNHLY and CDR2 is FYNNEI. The source is a woman between 25 and 40 years old with COVID-19, enrolled during active disease. The sample comprised peripheral blood. The gene calls are TRBV2 and TRBJ1-1; TRBD1 aligns across 8 bases. As DNA, the CDR3 is TGTGCCAGCAGTTCGGGACAGGTTCTGAACACTGAAGCTTTCTTT. Residues: CASSSGQVLNTEAFF.